The rows below give T cell receptor beta chains drawn from one sample of a study of response to subunit inactivated influenza vaccine. One entry per CDR3 protein results from TCRdb running MiXCR on the RT-PCR reads. This table has 300,000 to 350,000 distinct CDR3 sequences, around a fifth appearing once. The sequences come from PBMCs from blood, collected about 19 months after vaccination. The receptors stem from a man in his fifties or sixties who received an inactivated influenza vaccine. CDR3s include the opening cysteine and the closing phenylalanine or tryptophan. A D gene is named only where the DNA matches it firmly. Not all rows give a size; the values are once, few, many and, for expanded clones, a class.

few,TRBJ1-4,TRBD1,TRBV12-3/TRBV12-4,TGTGCCAGCAGTCCCGGACAGGGAGCAAGGACTAATGAAAAACTGTTTTTT,CASSPGQGARTNEKLFF
few,TRBJ1-4,NA,TRBV28,TGTGCCAGCAGTCGTGGGAGACTTAATGAAAAACTGTTTTTT,CASSRGRLNEKLFF
once,TRBJ2-5,TRBD1,TRBV5-6,TGTGCCAGCAGTTTCGGGACAGGGGTCCCGATCGAGGAGACCCAGTACTTC,CASSFGTGVPIEETQYF
NA,TRBJ2-1,NA,TRBV20-1,TGCAGTGCTAGACTACAGACTAGTCTCAATGAGCAGTTCTTC,CSARLQTSLNEQFF
few,TRBJ1-3,NA,TRBV6-1,TGTGCCAGCAGTACCACCGGGCTGATAAGACGGCGCTCTGGAAACACCATATATTTT,CASSTTGLIRRRSGNTIYF
NA,TRBJ2-5,TRBD2,TRBV15,TGTGCCACCAGCAGAGTATGGGACTACAAAGAGACCCAGTACTTC,CATSRVWDYKETQYF
few,TRBJ2-1,NA,TRBV6-2/TRBV6-3,TGTGCCAGCAGTTACGGACTGCCCGAGCAGTTCTTC,CASSYGLPEQFF
NA,TRBJ2-7,NA,TRBV24-1,TGTGCCACCAGTGATTTCATGGGAGGAGAGCAGTACTTC,CATSDFMGGEQYF
NA,TRBJ1-2,NA,TRBV5-4,TGTGCCAGCAGCTCTGGCGGTCTGGACTATGGCTACACCTTC,CASSSGGLDYGYTF
NA,TRBJ2-5,NA,TRBV7-9,TGTGCCAGCAGCGCCAACCCCGAGACCCAGTACTTC,CASSANPETQYF
few,TRBJ2-2,NA,TRBV3-1,TGTGCCAGCAGCCAATTGAGTTCCGGGGAGCTGTTTTTT,CASSQLSSGELFF
few,TRBJ1-1,NA,TRBV6-5,TGTGCCAGCAGTTCACCCGGGGCTGAAGCTTTCTTT,CASSSPGAEAFF
once,TRBJ2-7,NA,TRBV19,TGTGCCAGTACTCAACAGCTGGGTTCCTACGAGCAGTACTTC,CASTQQLGSYEQYF
NA,TRBJ1-1,NA,TRBV7-3,TGTGCCAGCAGCTTAAGTCTATGGGCGACCGGGACCCCCGGAAAGAACACTGAAGCTTTCTTT,CASSLSLWATGTPGKNTEAFF
NA,TRBJ1-1,NA,TRBV11-2,TGTGCCAGCAGCTCCGGGGGGGGAATGAACACTGAAGCTTTCTTT,CASSSGGGMNTEAFF
many,TRBJ2-5,NA,TRBV3-1,TGTGCCAGCAGCCCGACTACCTTGGCATCTGGAAAAGAGACCCAGTACTTC,CASSPTTLASGKETQYF
NA,TRBJ1-2,TRBD1,TRBV12-3/TRBV12-4,TGTGCCAGCAGTCTACAGGGGATTGCCTATGGCTACACCTTC,CASSLQGIAYGYTF
NA,TRBJ2-4,TRBD2,TRBV20-1,TGCAGTGCTAGAGATACCTCATCCGGACTAGCGGGATTGAGCATTCAGTACTTC,CSARDTSSGLAGLSIQYF
few,TRBJ1-6,NA,TRBV4-2,TGTGCCAGCAGCCAAGATTCGGCCCTCCACTTT,CASSQDSALHF
many,TRBJ2-3,TRBD2,TRBV12-3/TRBV12-4,TGTGCCAGCAGTGTCTATAGCGGGGGGGCCACAGATACGCAGTATTTT,CASSVYSGGATDTQYF
NA,TRBJ2-7,TRBD1,TRBV30,TGTGCCTGGAGTAGACTGACAGGGACCGCGGAGGAGCAGTACTTC,CAWSRLTGTAEEQYF
few,TRBJ1-1,NA,TRBV7-9,TGTGCCAGCAGCTTAGCAGGGCAGGGAGGAACTGAAGCTTTCTTT,CASSLAGQGGTEAFF
few,TRBJ2-3,NA,TRBV21-1,TGTGCCAGCAGCAAAGGGACAGCCAGCCATAGCACAGATACGCAGTATTTT,CASSKGTASHSTDTQYF
few,TRBJ1-2,NA,TRBV4-1,TGCGCCAGCAGCCTCCAAGCAGGGAGAGACTATGGCTACACCTTC,CASSLQAGRDYGYTF
many,TRBJ1-4,NA,TRBV6-6,TGTGCCAGCAGCCAGGGAGGTGAAAAACTGTTTTTT,CASSQGGEKLFF
NA,TRBJ2-7,TRBD1,TRBV4-2,TGTGCCAGCAGCCAAGATCGGGACAGGGTGTACGAGCAGTACTTC,CASSQDRDRVYEQYF
NA,TRBJ2-7,NA,TRBV29-1,TGCAGCGTTGTTCGGGGATCCTACGAGCAGTACTTC,CSVVRGSYEQYF
NA,TRBJ2-2,NA,TRBV5-1,TGCGCCAGCAGATCAGGTGCCCTTGGAAACACCGGGGAGCTGTTTTTT,CASRSGALGNTGELFF
NA,TRBJ2-5,TRBD2,TRBV19,TGTGCCAGTAGTATTCGTCTAGCGGGAGGCCGGGGAGAGACCCAGTACTTC,CASSIRLAGGRGETQYF
many,TRBJ1-1,NA,TRBV7-9,TGTGCCAGCAGCTTAGAAGGAGGGAACACTGAAGCTTTCTTT,CASSLEGGNTEAFF
NA,TRBJ1-2,TRBD1,TRBV5-5,TGTGCCAGCAGCTTACTACAGGGGAGAGGCTACACCTTC,CASSLLQGRGYTF
few,TRBJ2-5,TRBD2,TRBV5-4,TGTGCCAGCAGAAAAGGAAGCGGGAGGGCCCAAGAGACCCAGTACTTC,CASRKGSGRAQETQYF
NA,TRBJ2-7,NA,TRBV27,TGTGCCAGTTCGAGAGGGATCCCCTACGAGCAGTACTTC,CASSRGIPYEQYF
once,TRBJ2-1,NA,TRBV20-1,TGCAGTGCTAGAGATCGACGGGACCCATACAATGAGCAGTTCTTC,CSARDRRDPYNEQFF
NA,TRBJ1-5,NA,TRBV20-1,TGCAGTGCCCAACCGCGTGGGTCCGGGGGGAGTCAGCCCCAGCATTTT,CSAQPRGSGGSQPQHF
few,TRBJ2-5,NA,TRBV7-9,TGTGCCAGCAGCTTAGCGCGGGTGGGGGTTGCGGAGACCCAGTACTTC,CASSLARVGVAETQYF
NA,TRBJ1-2,NA,TRBV12-3/TRBV12-4,TGTGCCAGCAGCCCGGGGTGGCGGGACTTGGGCTACACCTTC,CASSPGWRDLGYTF
NA,TRBJ2-3,NA,TRBV6-1,TGTGCCAGCAGGAAAGGGGGGGCCACAGATACGCAGTATTTT,CASRKGGATDTQYF
NA,TRBJ2-3,NA,TRBV7-2,TGTGCCAGCAGCTTAGGGTCGTCCGATACGCAGTATTTT,CASSLGSSDTQYF
NA,TRBJ2-7,TRBD1,TRBV9,TGTGCCAGCAGCCCGGACAGGGACACCTACGAGCAGTACTTC,CASSPDRDTYEQYF
NA,TRBJ1-1,TRBD1,TRBV20-1,TGCAGTGCTAGAGATTGGACAGGGCCGAACACTGAAGCTTTCTTT,CSARDWTGPNTEAFF
few,TRBJ2-2,NA,TRBV7-9,TGTGCCAGCTCCCCACCCGGGGAGCTGTTTTTT,CASSPPGELFF
few,TRBJ1-5,NA,TRBV2,TGTGCCAGCAGTGATAAGCAGAGAAGTCAGCCCCAGCATTTT,CASSDKQRSQPQHF
few,TRBJ1-3,NA,TRBV19,TGTGCCAGTATGGGGGCAGGATCTGGAAACACCATATATTTT,CASMGAGSGNTIYF
many,TRBJ2-3,TRBD1,TRBV5-6,TGTGCCAGCAGCCTACGACAGGGTTCGCGGCATACGCAGTATTTT,CASSLRQGSRHTQYF